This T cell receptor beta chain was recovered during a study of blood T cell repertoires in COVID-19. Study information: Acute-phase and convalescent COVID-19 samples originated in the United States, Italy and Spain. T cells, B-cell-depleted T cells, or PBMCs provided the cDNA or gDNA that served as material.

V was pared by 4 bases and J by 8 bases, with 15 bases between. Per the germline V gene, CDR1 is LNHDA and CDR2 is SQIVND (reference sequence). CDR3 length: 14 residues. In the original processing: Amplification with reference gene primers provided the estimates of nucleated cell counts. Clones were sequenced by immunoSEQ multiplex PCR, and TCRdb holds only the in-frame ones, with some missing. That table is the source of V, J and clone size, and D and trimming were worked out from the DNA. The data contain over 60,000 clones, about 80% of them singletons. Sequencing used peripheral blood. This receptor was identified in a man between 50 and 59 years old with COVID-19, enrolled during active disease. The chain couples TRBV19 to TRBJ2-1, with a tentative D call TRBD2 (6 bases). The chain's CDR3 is CASSTPRDLDEQFF. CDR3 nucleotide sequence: TGTGCCAGTAGTACCCCCCGGGACTTGGATGAGCAGTTCTTC. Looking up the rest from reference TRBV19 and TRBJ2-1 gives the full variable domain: DGGITQSPKYLFRKEGQNVTLSCEQNLNHDAMYWYRQDPGQGLRLIYYSQIVNDFQKGDIAEGYSVSREKKESFPLTVTSAQKNPTAFYLCASSTPRDLDEQFFGPGTRLTVL.